The TCR beta chain described here comes from a study of quantifying T cell responses using KT2 cells. Overall study context: RNA was reverse transcribed with TCR alpha and beta constant-region primers.

An oligo carrying a UMI was ligated to the cDNA 3' end. First-round PCR used roughly 4 cycles and beta primers RC1.1 and RC1.2 covering TRBC1 and TRBC2. From the UMI-ligation and nested PCR reads, TCRdb called clonotypes with MiXCR, one entry per CDR3 protein. The data hold 50,000 to 70,000 distinct CDR3 sequences, with around an eighth observed a single time. The CDR3 covers 14 residues. After removal of 5 bases from V and 9 bases from J, the junction contained 6 bases not matched to a gene. The receptor was derived from a human donor. Sequencing used PBMCs spiked with cells of the T cell clone KT2. V usage is TRBV12-3 or TRBV12-4 and J usage is TRBJ2-7; 14 bases agree with TRBD2. The CDR3 spells CASSSRLAGGRQYF. The CDR3 DNA reads TGTGCCAGCAGTAGCAGACTAGCGGGAGGGCGGCAGTACTTC.